These 12 T cell receptor beta chains share one sample of origin, sequenced in a study of blood T cell repertoires in COVID-19. Using immunoSEQ multiplex PCR, the repertoire was profiled, and TCRdb retains in-frame clones only, with some absent. The table shows tens of thousands of clones, with more than 75% occurring only once. The sequencing input was peripheral blood. The receptors here all came from a human donor in a cohort sampled during active COVID-19.

V gene TRBV11-2 combines with J gene TRBJ2-7; D is possibly TRBD2 (6 bases). This CDR3 is 15 amino acids long. The germline V gene has CDR1 SGHAT and CDR2 FQNNGV. The V end was cut by 5 bases, the J end by 5 bases, with 19 bases between. The CDR3 loop reads CASSGGTPLEDEQYF. Written as DNA, the CDR3 is TGTGCCAGCAGCGGCGGGACTCCCCTAGAGGACGAGCAGTACTTC.

The chain couples TRBV4-2 to TRBJ2-2, with 10 bases that match TRBD2. Trimming removed 1 base from V and 6 bases from J; junction bases left unmatched: 8. The CDR3 loop spans 17 amino acids. Germline V CDR1 and CDR2: LGHNA, YNFKEQ. The CDR3 DNA sequence: TGTGCCAGCAGCCAAGCATTCAGCGGGAGGGGACCCGGGGAGCTGTTTTTT. Translated: CASSQAFSGRGPGELFF.

This rearrangement joins TRBV15 to TRBJ2-5; a possible D gene is TRBD1 (6 bases). Per the germline V gene, CDR1 is LNHNV and CDR2 is YYDKDF (reference sequence). Between the trimmed V and J ends, which lost 0 bases and 3 bases, there was a span of 14 bases. The CDR3 is made up of 16 amino acids. Written as DNA, the CDR3 is TGTGCCACCAGCAGAGATCGCGGGTACAGGGAAGAGACCCAGTACTTC. Translation gives CATSRDRGYREETQYF.

This rearrangement joins TRBV5-5 to TRBJ2-7; D remains unclear. CDR3 length equals 12 residues. Germline V gene data show CDR1 as SGHKS and CDR2 as YYEKEE (reference sequence). V was shortened by 2 bases and J by 4 bases, with 7 bases between the two germline ends. The CDR3 sequence is CASSFNMYEQYF. The CDR3 coding sequence is TGTGCCAGCAGCTTTAACATGTACGAGCAGTACTTC.

The chain employs TRBV3-1 (or the pseudogene TRBV3-2) and TRBJ2-2; D is ambiguous. V lost 0 bases and J lost 3, with 17 bases in between. Per the germline V gene, CDR1 is LGHDT and CDR2 is YNNKEL (reference sequence). The CDR3 extends over 18 amino acids. The CDR3 DNA follows: TGTGCCAGCAGCCAAGATTCCCTTGCCAGGCTATACACCGGGGAGCTGTTTTTT. Translating it yields CASSQDSLARLYTGELFF.

This clone was seen once. V and J are TRBV6-5 and TRBJ1-3; D is undetermined. This CDR3 is 16 amino acids long. V was trimmed by 4 bases and J by 0 bases, leaving 13 bases between them. The germline CDR1 and CDR2 sequences are MNHEY and SVGAGI. The CDR3 DNA follows: TGTGCCAGCAGTTCTCCCACCCGGGGCTCTGGAAACACCATATATTTT. This sequence encodes CASSSPTRGSGNTIYF.

This chain connects TRBV7-2 to TRBJ1-6, with 7 bases fitting TRBD1. J was trimmed by 7 bases and V by 6 bases; bases with no gene match: 6. Looked up from germline, CDR1 is SGHTA and CDR2 is FQGNSA. CDR3 size: 14 residues. The CDR3 reads CASSRAGGNSPLHF. CDR3 DNA sequence: TGTGCCAGCAGTAGGGCAGGGGGGAATTCACCCCTCCACTTT.

V is TRBV30 and J is TRBJ1-1; D gene unclear. Germline CDR1 reads GTSNPN; CDR2 reads SVGIG (reference sequence). The CDR3 has 13 residues. In DNA form, the CDR3 reads TGTGCTGGTGGTCGGGGAGCCCAGCCTGAAGCTTTCTTT. Its protein is CAGGRGAQPEAFF.

In its sample, this clone was seen once. This chain joins TRBV6-1 and TRBJ2-2; 7 nucleotides match TRBD1. From germline, CDR1 is MNHNS and CDR2 SASEGT. With V trimmed by 6 bases and J by 0 bases, 7 bases remained unmatched. This CDR3 has 16 amino acids. CDR3: CASSETGASNTGELFF. CDR3 coding DNA: TGTGCCAGCAGCGAAACAGGGGCTTCGAACACCGGGGAGCTGTTTTTT.

This chain connects TRBV30 to TRBJ2-7, with 7 bases lining up with TRBD2. The V gene end was trimmed by 2 bases and the J gene end by 0 bases; junction bases not matched to a gene: 13. The V gene's germline CDR1 is GTSNPN and CDR2 SVGIG (reference sequence). There are 17 residues in the CDR3. In nucleotides, the CDR3 is TGTGCCTGGAGTCAAGCCACTCTAGCGGTAAGCTCCTACGAGCAGTACTTC. Encoded protein: CAWSQATLAVSSYEQYF.

This clone was observed at least ten times. The chain recombines TRBV19 with TRBJ2-7; 7 nucleotides match TRBD2. Germline V gene lookup returns CDR1 LNHDA and CDR2 SQIVND (reference sequence). The CDR3 sequence is 16 residues long. The junction had 16 bases not matched to a gene; V was cut back by 10 bases and J by 1 base. The CDR3 spells CATKGAGEGWSYEQYF. The CDR3 DNA sequence: TGTGCCACCAAAGGGGCGGGAGAAGGTTGGTCCTACGAGCAGTACTTC.

This clone was recorded a few times. J is TRBJ1-1 and V is TRBV19; D perhaps matches TRBD1 (6 bases). V was shortened by 6 bases and J by 2 bases, with 13 bases between the two germline ends. The CDR3 totals 14 residues. Germline V gene sequence: CDR1 LNHDA, CDR2 SQIVND (reference sequence). CDR3: CASRSGTYNTEAFF. The CDR3 bases are TGTGCCAGTAGATCCGGGACATATAACACTGAAGCTTTCTTT.